Below are 9 T cell receptor beta chains sequenced from a single sample in a study of cytotoxic CD8 clonotypes in ibrutinib-treated CLL. Clones were sequenced by immunoSEQ multiplex PCR, and TCRdb holds only the in-frame ones, with some missing. The data show about 50,000 clones, with roughly 85% seen just once and about a fifth held by the top ten. Sequenced here: PBMCs, sampled after 24 months of ibrutinib treatment. These receptors originate from a human donor with chronic lymphocytic leukemia.

The chain combines TRBV9 with TRBJ1-4; 9 bases are shared with TRBD1. With V trimmed by 4 bases and J by 10 bases, 14 bases remained unmatched. This CDR3 region has 16 residues. Germline assignment: CDR1 SGDLS and CDR2 YYNGEE. The CDR3 region is CASSPQWTGEIGKLFF. The CDR3 nucleotides read TGTGCCAGCAGCCCCCAGTGGACAGGGGAGATTGGAAAACTGTTTTTT.

The chain joins TRBV7-2 to TRBJ2-1; 9 bases are a match to TRBD2. The CDR3 spans 18 residues. Germline V gene sequence: CDR1 SGHTA, CDR2 FQGNSA. With V trimmed by 0 bases and J by 4 bases, 10 bases remained unmatched. The CDR3: CASSLALAGGPSYNEQFF. The CDR3 DNA is TGTGCCAGCAGCTTAGCGCTGGCGGGAGGGCCGAGTTACAATGAGCAGTTCTTC.

The rearrangement joins TRBV18 to TRBJ2-3; D not resolved. The CDR3 consists of 15 residues. V lost 3 bases and J 6 bases, leaving 16 bases between the germline ends. The V gene's germline CDR1 is KGHSH and CDR2 LQKENI. The CDR3 nucleotides are TGTGCCAGCTCACCTGAGGTCCTGAATAGGGATACGCAGTATTTT. It specifies CASSPEVLNRDTQYF.

This sequence joins TRBV27 and TRBJ1-1, with D possibly being TRBD1 (5 bases). Per germline, CDR1 MNHEY and CDR2 SMNVEV (reference sequence). This CDR3 region has 14 residues. The V gene lost 8 bases and the J gene lost 4 bases, with 17 bases spanning the gap. The CDR3 is CASCSGYQGTEAFF. The CDR3, as DNA: TGTGCCAGCTGCTCAGGATACCAGGGCACTGAAGCTTTCTTT.

This clone was detected only a few times. The V gene is TRBV4-1, the J gene TRBJ1-2; no reliable D call. Germline V gene data show CDR1 as MGHRA and CDR2 as YSYEKL. This CDR3 has 13 amino acids. V shed 1 base and J shed 8 bases, with 11 bases lying between them. CDR3 protein: CASSQGVVGGYTF. The CDR3, as DNA: TGCGCCAGCAGCCAAGGGGTAGTAGGCGGCTACACCTTC.

The V gene is TRBV7-8, the J gene TRBJ1-2, with TRBD1 matching 8 bases. Germline V gene data show CDR1 as SGHVS and CDR2 as FQNEAQ. The CDR3 is made up of 12 amino acids. The trim removed 5 bases at V and 8 bases at J, leaving 4 bases unmatched. The CDR3 reads CASSEDRAGYTF. The CDR3 DNA is TGTGCCAGCAGCGAGGACAGGGCGGGCTACACCTTC.

About this clone: Distinct nucleotide sequences in the sample also encode this CDR3. CDR3 bases: TGCGCCAGCAGTGAGGGCGGGAGCTCCTACGAGCAGTACTTC. This gives the protein CASSEGGSSYEQYF. The chain employs TRBV10-1 and TRBJ2-7, with 7 bases matching TRBD2. The V and J ends lost 2 bases and 0 bases, in that order; junction bases with no gene match: 1. This CDR3 region has 14 residues. The germline V gene encodes CDR1 WNHNN and CDR2 SYGVQD (reference sequence).

The chain links TRBV10-3 to TRBJ2-5; 11 bases agree with TRBD2. The CDR3 contains 16 residues. Germline values: CDR1 ENHRY, CDR2 SYGVKD. The trim removed 0 bases at V and 7 bases at J, leaving 7 bases unmatched. CDR3 nucleotides: TGTGCCATCAGTGAGTCAGGGACTAGCGGCCCCGGGACCCAGTACTTC. It codes for CAISESGTSGPGTQYF.

The chain has TRBV16 and TRBJ2-6; D is unclear. Germline V lookup: CDR1 KGHSY, CDR2 FQNENV. V lost 0 bases and J lost 3, with 3 bases in between. The CDR3 covers 14 residues. CDR3 nucleotide sequence: TGTGCCAGCAGCCAATCGGTTGGGGCCAACGTCCTGACTTTC. Translation gives CASSQSVGANVLTF.